Listed below are T cell receptor beta chains from one sample, sequenced in a study of CD8+ T cells in alopecia areata. Using immunoSEQ multiplex PCR, the repertoire was profiled, and TCRdb retains in-frame clones only, with some absent. The table includes more than 200,000 clones, approximately 72% detected once. The sequenced sample was CD4+ T cells sorted from blood, obtained around week 42, from a patient treated with tofacitinib. All receptors come from a human donor with alopecia areata. CDR3s include the opening cysteine and the closing phenylalanine or tryptophan.

cdr3_length j_call v_call cdr3_aa
13 TRBJ2-5 TRBV11-2 CASSLGREETQYF
15 TRBJ2-3 TRBV4-3 CASSQGDRLTDTQYF
16 TRBJ1-6 TRBV5-1 CASSLVNRGDQSPLHF
15 TRBJ1-4 TRBV7-9 CASSTGTGTNEKLFF
12 TRBJ2-7 TRBV28 CASSFSRYEQYF
13 TRBJ2-3 TRBV30 CASGQGSSDTQYF
11 TRBJ1-4 TRBV20-1 CSATNNEKLFF
14 TRBJ1-2 TRBV7-2 CATETGGEVYGYTF
15 TRBJ2-2 TRBV4-1 CASSQVGGRTGELFF
12 TRBJ2-5 TRBV30 CAWSYLQETQYF
16 TRBJ2-3 TRBV10-3 CAITPGAAGGPNTQYF
15 TRBJ2-5 TRBV10-3 CAIGRTGGIQETQYF
15 TRBJ2-2 TRBV6-5 CASSYFTTNTGELFF
14 TRBJ1-1 TRBV5-1 CASSSWDSMTEAFF
16 TRBJ2-3 TRBV6-1 CASSEASTATGHTQYF
12 TRBJ1-2 TRBV30 CAWSQGPYGYTF
14 TRBJ1-1 TRBV5-1 CASSLDRGSTEAFF
15 TRBJ2-1 TRBV5-1 CASSRAGERNNEQFF
13 TRBJ2-5 TRBV4-3 CASSQDGWETQYF
15 TRBJ2-2 TRBV30 CAWSSGQVNTGELFF
14 TRBJ1-2 TRBV30 CAWSVFGGHHGYTF
14 TRBJ2-5 TRBV29-1 CSVVPSGGVETQYF
11 TRBJ2-7 TRBV29-1 CSVGNGYEQYF
13 TRBJ1-5 TRBV6-6 CASRGTGLKPQHF
14 TRBJ2-2 TRBV7-9 CASSLRTNTGELFF
13 TRBJ1-2 TRBV11-2 CASSYSGLQGYTF
15 TRBJ2-5 TRBV7-2 CASSPWDSQRETQYF